Reported below is one T cell receptor (beta chain). In the original workflow: Nucleated cell counts were estimated from reference gene primer amplification. Clones were read by immunoSEQ multiplex PCR, and TCRdb kept only the in-frame ones, dropping some. The V and J calls and clone size come from that table; D and trimming were worked out from the DNA. The sample yields roughly 210,000 clones, around 86% seen once. Each participant's cohort was designated according to participant-reported clinical history. This sample is part of a study of blood T cell repertoires in COVID-19. Study information: Spain, Italy and the United States supplied samples that represented acute and convalescent COVID-19.

The CDR3 length is 13 residues. Germline CDR1 is MGHRA and CDR2 is YSYEKL. V dropped 1 base and J dropped 4 bases, with 7 bases sitting between them. V is TRBV4-1 and J is TRBJ2-5, with a possible D match to TRBD1 (6 bases). Sequenced material: PBMCs or T cells enriched from blood (not recorded which). The TCR originated in a man aged 30 to 45 in a cohort exposed to, infected with or recovered from COVID-19 (not recorded which). Here the CDR3 DNA reads TGCGCCAGCAGCCAAGTAGGGGGAGAGACCCAGTACTTC. Amino acid sequence: CASSQVGGETQYF.